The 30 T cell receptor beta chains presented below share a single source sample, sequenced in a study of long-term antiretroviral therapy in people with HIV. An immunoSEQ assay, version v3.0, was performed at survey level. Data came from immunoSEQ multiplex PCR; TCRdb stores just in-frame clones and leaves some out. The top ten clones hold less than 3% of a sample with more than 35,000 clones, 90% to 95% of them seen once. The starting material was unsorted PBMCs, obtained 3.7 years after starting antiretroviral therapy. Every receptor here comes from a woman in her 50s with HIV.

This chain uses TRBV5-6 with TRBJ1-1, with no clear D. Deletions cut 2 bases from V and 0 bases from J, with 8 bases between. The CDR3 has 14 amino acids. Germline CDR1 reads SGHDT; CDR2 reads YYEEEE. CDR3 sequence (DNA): TGTGCCAGCAGCTTCGAACCCATGAACACTGAAGCTTTCTTT. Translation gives CASSFEPMNTEAFF.

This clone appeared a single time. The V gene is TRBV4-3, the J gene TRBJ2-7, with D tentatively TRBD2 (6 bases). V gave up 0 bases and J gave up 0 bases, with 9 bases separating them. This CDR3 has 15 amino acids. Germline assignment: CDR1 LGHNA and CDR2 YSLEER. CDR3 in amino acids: CASSQDWTNSYEQYF. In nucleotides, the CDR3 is TGCGCCAGCAGCCAAGACTGGACTAACTCCTACGAGCAGTACTTC.

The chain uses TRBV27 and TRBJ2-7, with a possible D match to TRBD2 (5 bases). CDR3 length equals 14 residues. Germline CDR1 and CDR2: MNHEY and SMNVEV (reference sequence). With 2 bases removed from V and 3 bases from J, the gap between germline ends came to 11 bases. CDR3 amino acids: CASSLRAGGYEQYF. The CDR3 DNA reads TGTGCCAGCAGTTTAAGGGCAGGAGGCTACGAGCAGTACTTC.

CDR3 DNA: TGTGCCAGCAGTACGCGGACAGGAGACTACGAGCAGTACTTC. Translating gives CASSTRTGDYEQYF. This chain joins TRBV6-5 and TRBJ2-7, with 7 nucleotides matching TRBD1. V dropped 5 bases and J dropped 3; count of bases not matched to a gene: 7. Germline V gene data show CDR1 as MNHEY and CDR2 as SVGAGI. The CDR3 spans 14 residues.

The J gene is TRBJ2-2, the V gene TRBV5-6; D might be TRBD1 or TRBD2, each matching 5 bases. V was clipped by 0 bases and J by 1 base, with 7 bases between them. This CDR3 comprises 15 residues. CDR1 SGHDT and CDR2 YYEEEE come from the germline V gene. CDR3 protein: CASSLVGVNTGELFF. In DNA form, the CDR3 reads TGTGCCAGCAGCTTGGTGGGGGTGAACACCGGGGAGCTGTTTTTT.

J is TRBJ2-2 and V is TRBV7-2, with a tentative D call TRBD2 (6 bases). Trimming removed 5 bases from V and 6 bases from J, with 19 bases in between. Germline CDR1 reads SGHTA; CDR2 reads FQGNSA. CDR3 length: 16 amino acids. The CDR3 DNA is TGTGCCAGCAGCCCCCGGGGTAGCGGCGCGCCCGGGGAGCTGTTTTTT. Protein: CASSPRGSGAPGELFF.

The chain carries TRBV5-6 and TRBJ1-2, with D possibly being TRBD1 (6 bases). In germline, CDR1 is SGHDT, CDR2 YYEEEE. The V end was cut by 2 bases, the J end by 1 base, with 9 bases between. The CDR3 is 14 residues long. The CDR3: CASSLGTLNYGYTF. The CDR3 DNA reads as TGTGCCAGCAGCTTAGGGACACTTAACTATGGCTACACCTTC.

The CDR3 protein is CASSQGQGDNEQYF. The CDR3 nucleotides are TGCGCCAGCAGCCAAGGTCAGGGAGATAACGAGCAGTACTTC. The chain employs TRBV4-3 and TRBJ2-5; perhaps D is TRBD1 or TRBD2 (5 bases each). The DNA end is a closer match to TRBJ2-7, so the J assignment may be wrong. The CDR3 is 14 residues long. Germline lookup yields CDR1 LGHNA and CDR2 YSLEER.

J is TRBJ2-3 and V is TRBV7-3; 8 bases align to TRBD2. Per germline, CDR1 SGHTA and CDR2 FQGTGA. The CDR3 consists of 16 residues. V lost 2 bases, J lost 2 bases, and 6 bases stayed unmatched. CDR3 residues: CASSLPRGGLTDTQYF. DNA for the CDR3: TGTGCCAGCAGCTTACCCCGGGGGGGCCTCACAGATACGCAGTATTTT.

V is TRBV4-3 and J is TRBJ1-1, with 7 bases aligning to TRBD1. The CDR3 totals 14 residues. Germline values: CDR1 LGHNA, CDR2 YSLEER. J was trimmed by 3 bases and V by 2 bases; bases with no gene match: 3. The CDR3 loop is CASSQLQGHTEAFF. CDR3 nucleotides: TGCGCCAGCAGCCAATTACAGGGGCACACTGAAGCTTTCTTT.

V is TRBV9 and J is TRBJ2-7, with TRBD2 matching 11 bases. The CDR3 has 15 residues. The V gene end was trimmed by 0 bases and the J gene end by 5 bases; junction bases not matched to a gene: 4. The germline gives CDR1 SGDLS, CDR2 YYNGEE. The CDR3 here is CASSVGSGGADEQYF. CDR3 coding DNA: TGTGCCAGCAGCGTAGGTAGCGGGGGGGCGGACGAGCAGTACTTC. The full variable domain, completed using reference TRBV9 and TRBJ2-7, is DSGVTQTPKHLITATGQRVTLRCSPRSGDLSVYWYQQSLDQGLQFLIQYYNGEERAKGNILERFSAQQFPDLHSELNLSSLELGDSALYFCASSVGSGGADEQYFGPGTRLTVT.

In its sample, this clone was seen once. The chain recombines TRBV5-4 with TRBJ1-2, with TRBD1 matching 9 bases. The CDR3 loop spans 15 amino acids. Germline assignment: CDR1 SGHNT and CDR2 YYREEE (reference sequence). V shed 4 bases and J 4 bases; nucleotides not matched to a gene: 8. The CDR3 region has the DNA TGTGCCAGCAGCCTTGGGACAGGGACCCCCTATGGCTACACCTTC. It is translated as CASSLGTGTPYGYTF.

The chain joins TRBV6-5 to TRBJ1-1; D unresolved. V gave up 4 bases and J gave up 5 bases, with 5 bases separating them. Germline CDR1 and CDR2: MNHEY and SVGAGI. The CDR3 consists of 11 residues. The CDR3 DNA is TGTGCCAGCAGTTCATATACTGAAGCTTTCTTT. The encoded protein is CASSSYTEAFF.

The CDR3 coding sequence is TGTGCCAGCAGCCAGGACAGGGGGGAAGAAAAACTGTTTTTT. Its translation is CASSQDRGEEKLFF. The rearrangement joins TRBV7-9 to TRBJ1-4, with 10 bases aligning to TRBD1. The length of the CDR3 is 14 residues. Germline V CDR1 and CDR2: SEHNR, FQNEAQ (reference sequence). The J segment lost 8 bases and the V segment lost 5 bases, leaving 5 bases of the junction unmatched. The complete variable domain, with remaining parts taken from reference TRBV7-9 and TRBJ1-4, reads DTGVSQNPRHKITKRGQNVTFRCDPISEHNRLYWYRQTLGQGPEFLTYFQNEAQLEKSRLLSDRFSAERPKGSFSTLEIQRTEQGDSAMYLCASSQDRGEEKLFFGSGTQLSVL.

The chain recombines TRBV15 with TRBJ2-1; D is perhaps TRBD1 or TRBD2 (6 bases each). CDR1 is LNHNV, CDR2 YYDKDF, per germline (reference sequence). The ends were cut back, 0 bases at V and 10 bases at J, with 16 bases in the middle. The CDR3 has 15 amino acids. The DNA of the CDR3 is TGTGCCACCAGCAGAGATTTATGGGGGGCCGGGGAGCAGTTCTTC. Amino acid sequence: CATSRDLWGAGEQFF.

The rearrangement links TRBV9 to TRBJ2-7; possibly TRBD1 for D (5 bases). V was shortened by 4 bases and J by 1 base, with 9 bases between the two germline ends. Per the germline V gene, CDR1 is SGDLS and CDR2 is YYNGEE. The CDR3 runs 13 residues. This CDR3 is CASSPQGSYEQYF. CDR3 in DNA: TGTGCCAGCAGCCCCCAGGGATCCTACGAGCAGTACTTC.

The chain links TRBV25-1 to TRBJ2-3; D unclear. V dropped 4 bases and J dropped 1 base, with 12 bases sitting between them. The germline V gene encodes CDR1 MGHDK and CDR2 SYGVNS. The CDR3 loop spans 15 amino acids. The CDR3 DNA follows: TGTGCCAGCAGTGCGTCGGACCGACGCACAGATACGCAGTATTTT. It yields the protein CASSASDRRTDTQYF.

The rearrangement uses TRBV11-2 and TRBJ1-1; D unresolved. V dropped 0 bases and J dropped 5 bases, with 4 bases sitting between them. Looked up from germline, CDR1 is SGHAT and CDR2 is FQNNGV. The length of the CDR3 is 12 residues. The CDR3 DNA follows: TGTGCCAGCAGCTTAGACGGGACTGAAGCTTTCTTT. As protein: CASSLDGTEAFF.

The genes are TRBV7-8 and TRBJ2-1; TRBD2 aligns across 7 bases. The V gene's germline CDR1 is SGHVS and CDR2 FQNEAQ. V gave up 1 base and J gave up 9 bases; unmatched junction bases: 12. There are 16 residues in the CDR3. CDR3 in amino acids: CASSLVGLGAEGEQFF. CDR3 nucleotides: TGTGCCAGCAGCTTAGTAGGACTAGGGGCCGAGGGTGAGCAGTTCTTC.

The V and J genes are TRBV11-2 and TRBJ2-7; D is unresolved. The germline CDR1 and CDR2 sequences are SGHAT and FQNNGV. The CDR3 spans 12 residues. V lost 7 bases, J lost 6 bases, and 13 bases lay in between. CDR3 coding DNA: TGTGCCAGCAACCACCGGTCGGGCGAGCAGTACTTC. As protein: CASNHRSGEQYF.

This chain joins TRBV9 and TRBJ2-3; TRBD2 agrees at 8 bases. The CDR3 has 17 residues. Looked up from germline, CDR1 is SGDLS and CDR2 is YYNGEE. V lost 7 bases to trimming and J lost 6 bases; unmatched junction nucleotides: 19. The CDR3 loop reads CASVRAGATYRADTQYF. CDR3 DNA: TGTGCCAGCGTACGAGCGGGGGCCACCTACCGAGCCGATACGCAGTATTTT.

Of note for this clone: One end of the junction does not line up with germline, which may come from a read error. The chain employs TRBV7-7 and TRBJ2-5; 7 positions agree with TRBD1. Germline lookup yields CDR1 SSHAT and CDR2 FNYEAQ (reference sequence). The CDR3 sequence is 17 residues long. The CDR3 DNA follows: TGTGCTAGCAGCTCCGGGAAGGCCGGGACAGCTAAAGAGACCCAGTACTTC. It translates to CASSSGKAGTAKETQYF.

As DNA, the CDR3 is TGTGCCAGCAGTGAGGGGGGGGTCCAAGAGACCCAGTACTTC. Translating gives CASSEGGVQETQYF. The chain combines TRBV6-4 with TRBJ2-5; 7 nucleotides match TRBD2. With V trimmed by 3 bases and J by 1 base, 2 bases remained unmatched. This CDR3 has 14 residues. The V gene's germline CDR1 is MRHNA and CDR2 SNTAGT.

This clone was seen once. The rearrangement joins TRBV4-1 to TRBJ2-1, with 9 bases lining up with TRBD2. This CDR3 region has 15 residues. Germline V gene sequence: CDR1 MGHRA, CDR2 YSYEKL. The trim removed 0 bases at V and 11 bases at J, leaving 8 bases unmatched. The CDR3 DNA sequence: TGCGCCAGCAGCCAAGATATGGCGGGGGGGGCAAAGCAGTTCTTC. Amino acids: CASSQDMAGGAKQFF.

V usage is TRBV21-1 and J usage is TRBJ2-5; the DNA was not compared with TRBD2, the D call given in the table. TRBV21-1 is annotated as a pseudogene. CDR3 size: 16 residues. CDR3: CASSKGRDGYQETQYF. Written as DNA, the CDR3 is TGTGCCAGCAGCAAAGGGAGGGACGGATATCAAGAGACCCAGTACTTC.

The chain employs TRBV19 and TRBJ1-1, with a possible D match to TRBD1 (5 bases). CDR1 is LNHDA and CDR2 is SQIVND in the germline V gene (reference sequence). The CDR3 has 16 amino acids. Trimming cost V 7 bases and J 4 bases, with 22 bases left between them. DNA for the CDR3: TGTGCCAGTACCCCCGCCCCAGGGCTTGTTGGCACTGAAGCTTTCTTT. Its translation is CASTPAPGLVGTEAFF.

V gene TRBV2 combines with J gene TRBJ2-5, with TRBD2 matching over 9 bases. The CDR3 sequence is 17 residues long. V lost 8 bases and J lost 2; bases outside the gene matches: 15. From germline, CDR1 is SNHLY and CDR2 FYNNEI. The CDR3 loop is CASCPGGGAQIQETQYF. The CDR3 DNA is TGTGCCAGCTGCCCTGGCGGGGGGGCCCAAATTCAAGAGACCCAGTACTTC.

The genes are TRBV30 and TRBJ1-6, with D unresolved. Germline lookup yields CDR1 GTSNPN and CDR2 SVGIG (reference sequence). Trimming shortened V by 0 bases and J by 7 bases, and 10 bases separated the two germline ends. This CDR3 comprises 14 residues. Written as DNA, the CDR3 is TGTGCCTGGAGTGTATCACAGCAGAATTCACCCCTCCACTTT. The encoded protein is CAWSVSQQNSPLHF.

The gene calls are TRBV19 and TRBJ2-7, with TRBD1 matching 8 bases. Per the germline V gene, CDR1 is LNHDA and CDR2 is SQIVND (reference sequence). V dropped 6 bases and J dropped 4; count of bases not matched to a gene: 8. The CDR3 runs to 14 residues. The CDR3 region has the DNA TGTGCCAGTAGCCTACGGCAGGGGGCTTACGAGCAGTACTTC. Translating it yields CASSLRQGAYEQYF. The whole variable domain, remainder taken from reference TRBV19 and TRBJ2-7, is DGGITQSPKYLFRKEGQNVTLSCEQNLNHDAMYWYRQDPGQGLRLIYYSQIVNDFQKGDIAEGYSVSREKKESFPLTVTSAQKNPTAFYLCASSLRQGAYEQYFGPGTRLTVT.

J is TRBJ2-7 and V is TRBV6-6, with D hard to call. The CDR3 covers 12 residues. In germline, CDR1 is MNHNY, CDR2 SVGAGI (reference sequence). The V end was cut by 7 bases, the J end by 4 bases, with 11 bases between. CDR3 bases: TGTGCCAGCACCGAAAGCGCATACGAGCAGTACTTC. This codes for CASTESAYEQYF.